A selection of T cell receptor beta chains follows, all from one sample in a study of graft-versus-host responses after intestinal transplantation. TCRdb's table, derived via immunoSEQ multiplex PCR, lists solely in-frame clones and lacks some. Of 120,000 or so clones in the sample, around 93% were seen once. The antigens these receptors bind are not known. The specimen comprised unstimulated CD8+ T cells sorted from spleen or lymph node cells, sampled before intestinal transplant. The receptors were gathered from a human donor who received an intestinal transplant. Both conserved end residues are part of each CDR3. A D gene is named only where the DNA matches it firmly. Clone size is given for some rows only: seen once, a few or many times, or a class if the clone is expanded.

D gene	clone size	V gene	J gene	CDR3 DNA	CDR3 protein
.	once	TRBV4-1	TRBJ2-3	TGCGCCAGCAGCCAAGGATGGGGGGGCACAGATACGCAGTATTTT	CASSQGWGGTDTQYF
.	.	TRBV19	TRBJ2-1	TGTGCCAGTAGTCCGGGGTGGGACAATGAGCAGTTCTTC	CASSPGWDNEQFF
TRBD2	.	TRBV28	TRBJ2-1	TGTGCCAGCAGTTTAAGGACTAGCGGCTACAATGAGCAGTTCTTC	CASSLRTSGYNEQFF
TRBD1	.	TRBV30	TRBJ1-2	TGTGCCGGGACAGTGAGCTATGGCTACACCTTC	CAGTVSYGYTF
.	.	TRBV7-9	TRBJ2-1	TGTGCCAGCAGCTTAGAGGTCAATGAGCAGTTCTTC	CASSLEVNEQFF
TRBD1	.	TRBV27	TRBJ2-7	TGTGCCAGCAGTTTACTCGACAGGGGGGGGATATGCGAGCAGTACTTC	CASSLLDRGGICEQYF
TRBD2	.	TRBV4-2	TRBJ2-6	TGTGCCAGCAGCCCCTCGGGTAGCGGGGGCTCTGGGGCCAACGTCCTGACTTTC	CASSPSGSGGSGANVLTF
TRBD1	.	TRBV27	TRBJ2-1	TGTGCCAGCAGCAGGGCGACAGGGACGCACAATGAGCAGTTCTTC	CASSRATGTHNEQFF
.	.	TRBV27	TRBJ2-5	TGTGCCAGCAGTTCGGGACTGGAGGTCCAAGAGACCCAGTACTTC	CASSSGLEVQETQYF
.	.	TRBV7-9	TRBJ2-7	TGTGCCAGCAGCGATGAGGGAACGGGGGACGAGCAGTACTTC	CASSDEGTGDEQYF
TRBD1	.	TRBV6-1	TRBJ2-7	TGTGCCAGCAGTGAAGGGACAGGGGGCTACGAGCAGTACTTC	CASSEGTGGYEQYF
.	few	TRBV7-2	TRBJ1-2	TGTGCCAGCAGCCCACCCGGGGCGGGCTATGGCTACACCTTC	CASSPPGAGYGYTF
.	once	TRBV7-9	TRBJ2-1	TGTGCCAGCAGATACTCCCCTACCGGGGGGCCCTACAATGAGCAGTTCTTC	CASRYSPTGGPYNEQFF
TRBD2	.	TRBV11-3	TRBJ2-7	TGTGCCAGCAGCCTCAGGACTAGCGGGGCTAGCGACGAGCAGTACTTC	CASSLRTSGASDEQYF
.	.	TRBV7-9	TRBJ1-1	TGTGCCAGCAGCTCCGGGAAAGGGACTGAAGCTTTCTTT	CASSSGKGTEAFF
TRBD1	.	TRBV5-1	TRBJ2-7	TGCGCCAGCAGCCCGGACCCGGGACAGAACTACGAGCAGTACTTC	CASSPDPGQNYEQYF
.	.	TRBV7-9	TRBJ2-7	TGTGCCAGCAGCTTCCCAGGGAACCCCTACGAGCAGTACTTC	CASSFPGNPYEQYF
.	.	TRBV13	TRBJ2-1	TGTGCCAGCAGCTTACCAGCGGGTGATGAGCAGTTCTTC	CASSLPAGDEQFF